The 3 T cell receptor beta chains below all came from one sample that was sequenced in a study of OX40 agonist ivuxolimab in advanced cancers. The library came from the immunoSEQ multiplex PCR assay. Held by TCRdb, this immuneACCESS table contains in-frame sequences only and omits some clones. Under half of the omission traces to an unresolved V gene where checked; the cause of the rest is unknown. Counted in this sample were tens of thousands of clones; roughly 80% of them appeared once. Less than 2.5% of the sample is taken by the ten largest. The source material was CD4+ or CD8+ T cells sorted from blood, sampled in a trial of the OX40 agonist ivuxolimab. Receptors were obtained from an adult with an advanced solid tumor such as melanoma, head and neck, liver or kidney cancer.

The chain couples TRBV28 to TRBJ1-2; 9 bases align to TRBD1. In germline, CDR1 is MDHEN, CDR2 SYDVKM. J lost 3 bases, V lost 4 bases, and 6 bases had no gene match. CDR3 size: 15 residues. CDR3: CASSSIGTGHYGYTF. In DNA, the CDR3 is TGTGCCAGCAGTTCTATTGGGACAGGGCACTATGGCTACACCTTC.

This chain joins TRBV10-2 and TRBJ1-2; D possibly corresponds to TRBD1 (6 bases). The length of the CDR3 is 15 residues. Deletions cut 3 bases from V and 4 bases from J, with 15 bases between. Germline assignment: CDR1 WSHSY and CDR2 SAAADI. CDR3 sequence reads: CASSEFDRTGYGYTF. CDR3 nucleotides: TGCGCCAGCAGTGAATTCGACAGGACCGGCTATGGCTACACCTTC.

This rearrangement joins TRBV6-1 to TRBJ1-4; D is perhaps TRBD1 (5 bases). Trimming took 3 bases from V and 16 from J, leaving 18 bases between them. This CDR3 region has 13 residues. Germline assignment: CDR1 MNHNS and CDR2 SASEGT. The CDR3 protein is CASSDPGRAAGFF. For the CDR3, the DNA is TGTGCCAGCAGTGACCCGGGGCGTGCGGCAGGGTTTTTT.